The clone carrying this TCR beta chain was detected only a few times. Its matching antigen is unknown. The TCRbeta library was prepared with unique molecular identifiers. TCRdb re-called the PCR reads through MiXCR, storing one row per CDR3 protein. The sample carries approximately 430,000 distinct CDR3 sequences, about 16% recorded once. The record originates from a study of T-cell reconstitution after alpha-beta-depleted transplantation in children. With V trimmed by 2 bases and J by 7 bases, 12 bases remained unmatched. This CDR3 is 15 amino acids long. Germline lookup yields CDR1 SGHRS and CDR2 YFSETQ. General study results and limits: Reportedly, alpha-beta T cells present about two months post-transplant originated from several hundred expanded clones of graft origin. The study traced high day-60 TCRbeta diversity in some patients to surviving recipient T cells and thymic progenitors. It was newly produced T cells that mostly accounted for T-cell counts and diversity one year after transplant.

The sequence was obtained from a boy younger than two who had a stem cell transplant for Wiskott-Aldrich syndrome, so the T cells may come from the graft donor. The V gene is TRBV5-1, the J gene TRBJ2-7, with 7 nucleotides matching TRBD2. Sequenced here: PBMCs, mostly from graft donor cells, sampled 360 days after TCRalphabeta/CD19-depleted stem cell transplant. In DNA, the CDR3 is TGCGCCAGCAGCTTAAGCGTGGCGGGAGAAAGGGAGCAGTACTTC. Its translation is CASSLSVAGEREQYF.